The 14 T cell receptor beta chains listed next were all sequenced from one sample in a study of T cell responses to AZD1222 COVID-19 vaccine. Only in-frame clones appear in the TCRdb table, and some are missing; sequencing was by immunoSEQ multiplex PCR. This sample yields about 130,000 clones, of which around nine tenths are seen a single time; approximately 3% belongs to the top ten. Sequences were derived from peripheral blood, sampled on day 0 of AZD1222 vaccination. The receptors originated from an adult in good health.

V and J are TRBV5-1 and TRBJ2-1; D gene uncertain. The CDR3 is 13 residues long. CDR1 and CDR2 (germline): SGHRS, YFSETQ. V lost 4 bases and J 8 bases, leaving 13 bases between the germline ends. The CDR3 sequence is CASSKLGRDEQFF. In DNA, the CDR3 is TGCGCCAGCAGCAAACTTGGGCGAGATGAGCAGTTCTTC.

The chain has TRBV15 and TRBJ2-4; D might be TRBD2 (6 bases). The CDR3 contains 15 residues. V was trimmed by 3 bases and J by 4 bases, leaving 13 bases between them. Germline CDR1 LNHNV, CDR2 YYDKDF (reference sequence). The CDR3 loop is CATSSPQGRKNIQYF. The CDR3 DNA is TGTGCCACCAGCAGCCCTCAAGGGAGGAAAAACATTCAGTACTTC.

V and J are TRBV6-2 or TRBV6-3 and TRBJ2-5, with TRBD2 matching 8 bases. V lost 5 bases to trimming and J lost 2 bases; unmatched junction nucleotides: 7. Germline-derived CDR1 and CDR2 are MNHEY and SVGEGT. The CDR3 runs 15 residues. The CDR3 spells CASSPRTSRQETQYF. The CDR3 DNA reads TGTGCCAGCAGTCCCCGGACTAGCAGACAAGAGACCCAGTACTTC.

This sequence joins TRBV6-1 and TRBJ2-3; 7 bases are a match to TRBD1. The germline CDR1 and CDR2 sequences are MNHNS and SASEGT. J was trimmed by 5 bases and V by 1 base; bases with no gene match: 15. The CDR3 contains 18 residues. The CDR3 region is CASSEGAHRGYSIDTQYF. The CDR3, as DNA: TGTGCCAGCAGTGAAGGGGCTCACAGGGGTTATTCCATAGATACGCAGTATTTT.

This chain joins TRBV7-2 and TRBJ1-5; no reliable D call. The V gene's germline CDR1 is SGHTA and CDR2 FQGNSA. The germline V and J ends were trimmed by 4 bases and 3 bases, with 19 bases remaining between them. CDR3 size: 17 residues. CDR3 bases: TGTGCCAGCAGCTCTAGAGGCGGGTATTATGACAATCAGCCCCAGCATTTT. Translation: CASSSRGGYYDNQPQHF.

This clone is categorized as medium-sized. The chain combines TRBV14 with TRBJ1-6, with D possibly TRBD1 on 5 matching bases. Trimming removed 4 bases from V and 0 bases from J, with 22 bases in between. The CDR3 runs to 20 residues. Per germline, CDR1 SGHDN and CDR2 FVKESK. CDR3 amino acids: CASSPGGTGRLSSYNSPLHF. CDR3 sequence (DNA): TGTGCCAGCAGCCCTGGGGGTACTGGAAGACTGAGCTCCTATAATTCACCCCTCCACTTT.

In its sample, this clone was seen once. The V call is TRBV7-9, the J call TRBJ1-5; TRBD1 aligns across 10 bases. The CDR3 extends over 16 amino acids. Losses at the gene ends were 3 bases for V and 5 bases for J; bases not matched to a gene: 7. The germline V gene encodes CDR1 SEHNR and CDR2 FQNEAQ (reference sequence). CDR3: CASSLLTGGEDQPQHF. The DNA of the CDR3 is TGTGCCAGCAGCTTGTTGACAGGGGGCGAAGATCAGCCCCAGCATTTT.

V usage is TRBV12-3 or TRBV12-4 and J usage is TRBJ1-2, with D unclear. Between the trimmed V and J ends, which lost 8 bases and 6 bases, there was a span of 13 bases. The CDR3 covers 12 residues. DNA for the CDR3: TGTGCCAGCGGACCCTCGGAAGATGGCTACACCTTC. Its protein is CASGPSEDGYTF.

The V gene is TRBV7-8, the J gene TRBJ2-3; 7 bases are shared with TRBD2. The ends lost 3 bases at V and 2 bases at J; junction bases unmatched: 5. CDR3 length equals 15 residues. Per germline, CDR1 SGHVS and CDR2 FQNEAQ. CDR3 nucleotide sequence: TGTGCCAGCAGCTTTCTAGCGGTGGACACAGATACGCAGTATTTT. Protein: CASSFLAVDTDTQYF.

This chain joins TRBV25-1 and TRBJ2-3; 7 bases line up with TRBD1. Germline V gene data show CDR1 as MGHDK and CDR2 as SYGVNS. This CDR3 has 14 residues. The ends lost 1 base at V and 6 bases at J; junction bases unmatched: 4. The CDR3 DNA sequence: TGTGCCAGCAGTGAATTATACAGGGGCGATACGCAGTATTTT. This encodes CASSELYRGDTQYF.

V is TRBV30 and J is TRBJ1-2; TRBD1 matches 10 bases. Trimming took 2 bases from V and 6 from J; bases not matched to a gene: 9. This CDR3 contains 15 residues. Germline lookup yields CDR1 GTSNPN and CDR2 SVGIG (reference sequence). Here the CDR3 reads CAWSSTGTGVDGYTF. Here the CDR3 DNA reads TGTGCCTGGAGTTCAACCGGGACAGGGGTTGATGGCTACACCTTC. Complete variable domain (other parts from reference TRBV30 and TRBJ1-2): SQTIHQWPATLVQPVGSPLSLECTVEGTSNPNLYWYRQAAGRGLQLLFYSVGIGQISSEVPQNLSASRPQDRQFILSSKKLLLSDSGFYLCAWSSTGTGVDGYTFGSGTRLTVV.

The chain links TRBV11-3 to TRBJ2-1; the D is unclear. This CDR3 has 13 residues. The V end was cut by 5 bases, the J end by 0 bases, with 5 bases between. Germline V gene lookup returns CDR1 SGHNT and CDR2 YENEEA. The CDR3 DNA sequence: TGTGCCAGCAGCCCTAGCTCCTACAATGAGCAGTTCTTC. As protein: CASSPSSYNEQFF.

With regard to this clone: In this CDR3 the conserved last residue, phenylalanine or tryptophan, is missing, so a read error is likely. The DNA is left out, because the CDR3 cannot be placed on it with certainty; the CDR3 is given as TCRdb lists it. J is TRBJ1-2 and V is TRBV5-3. TRBV5-3 is an open reading frame whose function is uncertain. The CDR3 totals 10 residues, both ends included. This CDR3 reads CARSFDGGWG.

The chain has TRBV7-8 and TRBJ2-2, with D hard to call. This CDR3 spans 17 amino acids. The V end was cut by 5 bases, the J end by 2 bases, with 18 bases between. Germline CDR1 is SGHVS and CDR2 is FQNEAQ. CDR3 amino acids: CASSRLQALLNTGELFF. In DNA, the CDR3 is TGTGCCAGCAGCCGTCTCCAGGCCCTCCTAAACACCGGGGAGCTGTTTTTT.